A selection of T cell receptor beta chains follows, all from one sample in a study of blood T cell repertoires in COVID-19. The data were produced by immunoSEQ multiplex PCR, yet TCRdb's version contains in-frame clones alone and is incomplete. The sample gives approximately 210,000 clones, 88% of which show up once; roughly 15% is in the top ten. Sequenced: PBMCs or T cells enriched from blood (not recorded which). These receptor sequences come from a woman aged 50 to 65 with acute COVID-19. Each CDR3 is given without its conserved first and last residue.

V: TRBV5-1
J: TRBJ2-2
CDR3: ASSHTSGRARGELF

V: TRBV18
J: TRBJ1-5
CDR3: ASSLARTGVGQPQH

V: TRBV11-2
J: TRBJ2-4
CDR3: ASSFSGADFIQY

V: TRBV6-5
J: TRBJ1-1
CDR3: ASSPGLLNTEAF

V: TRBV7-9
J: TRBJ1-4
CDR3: ASSWDRGEKLF

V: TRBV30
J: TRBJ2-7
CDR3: AWSQGGSLEQY

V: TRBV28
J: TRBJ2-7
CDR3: ASTGDFREQY

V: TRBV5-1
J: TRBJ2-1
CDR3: ASSTSGDTYNEQF

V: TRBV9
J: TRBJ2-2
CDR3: ASSLWDRVSNTGELF

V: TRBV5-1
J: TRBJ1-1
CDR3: ASSSIPGQGGLGTEAF

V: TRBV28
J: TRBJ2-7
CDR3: ASSLGQGDTYGQY

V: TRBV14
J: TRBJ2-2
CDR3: ASSQLAGGKTTGELF

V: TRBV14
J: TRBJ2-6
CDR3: ASRPDRGTGANVLT

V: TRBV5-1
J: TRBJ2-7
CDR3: ASSLRVNYEQY

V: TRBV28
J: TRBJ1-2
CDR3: ASSLRGYGYT

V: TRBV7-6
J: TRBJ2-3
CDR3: ASSRNQRVRTDTQY

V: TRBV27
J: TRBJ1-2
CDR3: ASSPPGGHGYT

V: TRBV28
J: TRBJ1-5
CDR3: ASSLGLQGARQPQH

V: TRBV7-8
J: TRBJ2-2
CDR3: ASSGQREGLPGELF

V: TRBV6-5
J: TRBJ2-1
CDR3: ASSYSGLDRYNEQF

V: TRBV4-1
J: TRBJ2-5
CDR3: ASSYRTSGTGETQY

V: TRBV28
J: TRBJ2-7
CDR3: ASNHPPTNPSSYEQY

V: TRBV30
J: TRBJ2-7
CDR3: AWSDGSELYEQY

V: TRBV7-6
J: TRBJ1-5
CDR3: ASSPGTGGIISNQPQH

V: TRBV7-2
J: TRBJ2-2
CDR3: ASSPRGSGRVTGELF

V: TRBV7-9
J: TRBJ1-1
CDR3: ASSFIAGSLNTEAF

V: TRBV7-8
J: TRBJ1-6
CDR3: ASSLRDSSYNSPLH

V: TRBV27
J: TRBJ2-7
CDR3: ASSLQGRPATYEQY

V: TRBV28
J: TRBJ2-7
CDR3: ASSFRGLSAYEQY